These 24 T cell receptor beta chains came from one sample sequenced in a study of blood T cell repertoires in COVID-19. The protocol was immunoSEQ multiplex PCR, while the TCRdb copy is restricted to in-frame clones and leaves out a portion. The profile covers 200,000 to 250,000 clones, with around nine tenths appearing a single time and roughly 6.5% taken by the ten largest. Sequencing was performed on peripheral blood. These receptors came from a man in his sixties who had recovered from COVID-19.

The chain joins TRBV7-8 to TRBJ2-2; 13 positions match TRBD2. The CDR3 contains 15 residues. Germline V CDR1 and CDR2: SGHVS, FQNEAQ. Germline trimming cut 5 bases from V and 7 bases from J; bases unmatched to any gene: 4. CDR3: CASSPRTSGSGELFF. Here the CDR3 DNA reads TGTGCCAGCAGCCCCCGGACTAGCGGGAGCGGGGAGCTGTTTTTT.

V is TRBV5-1 and J is TRBJ2-7; TRBD1 matches at 7 bases. CDR3 length: 14 residues. Germline V lookup: CDR1 SGHRS, CDR2 YFSETQ. Losses at the gene ends were 2 bases for V and 4 bases for J; bases not matched to a gene: 6. The CDR3 protein is CASSFTGAPYEQYF. CDR3 bases: TGCGCCAGCAGCTTTACAGGGGCCCCATACGAGCAGTACTTC.

The chain couples TRBV7-9 to TRBJ2-3, with 7 bases that match TRBD2. CDR3 length equals 18 residues. Germline assignment: CDR1 SEHNR and CDR2 FQNEAQ (reference sequence). V shed 6 bases, J shed 2 bases, and the junction held 17 bases outside the gene matches. This CDR3 reads CASSLPRGDSGLTDTQYF. In DNA form, the CDR3 reads TGTGCCAGCAGTCTCCCCCGGGGGGACTCGGGTCTCACAGATACGCAGTATTTT.

The J gene is TRBJ1-1, the V gene TRBV5-1; D unresolved. V shed 3 bases and J shed 5 bases, with 8 bases lying between them. The CDR3 spans 12 residues. Germline loops: CDR1 SGHRS, CDR2 YFSETQ. For the CDR3, the DNA is TGCGCCAGCAGCTCTGGGAGGACTGAAGCTTTCTTT. It is translated as CASSSGRTEAFF. The full variable domain, with the rest looked up from reference TRBV5-1 and TRBJ1-1, is KAGVTQTPRYLIKTRGQQVTLSCSPISGHRSVSWYQQTPGQGLQFLFEYFSETQRNKGNFPGRFSGRQFSNSRSEMNVSTLELGDSALYLCASSSGRTEAFFGQGTRLTVV.

V usage is TRBV7-9 and J usage is TRBJ2-5; tentatively, D is TRBD2 (5 bases). Trimming took 5 bases from V and 4 from J, leaving 11 bases between them. From germline, CDR1 is SEHNR and CDR2 FQNEAQ (reference sequence). The CDR3 is 13 residues long. The CDR3 here is CASSVGVAETQYF. The CDR3 coding sequence is TGTGCCAGCAGCGTCGGGGTAGCAGAGACCCAGTACTTC.

The chain couples TRBV28 to TRBJ1-5, with unresolved D. The ends were cut back, 4 bases at V and 2 bases at J, with 12 bases in the middle. CDR1 and CDR2 (germline): MDHEN, SYDVKM. CDR3 length: 15 residues. Here the CDR3 DNA reads TGTGCCAGCAGTTCGACTGCAATCGGCAATCAGCCCCAGCATTTT. It yields the protein CASSSTAIGNQPQHF.

This clone is a singleton in its sample. CDR3 DNA: TGTGCCTGGAGTCGAATCAGGGGTAATGAGCAGTTCTTC. This encodes CAWSRIRGNEQFF. The rearrangement links TRBV30 to TRBJ2-1, with a tentative D call TRBD1 (6 bases). Per germline, CDR1 GTSNPN and CDR2 SVGIG (reference sequence). There are 13 residues in the CDR3. Trimming pared 2 bases from V and 7 bases from J, leaving 12 bases between.

J is TRBJ2-3 and V is TRBV5-1, with 7 bases matching TRBD2. After removal of 0 bases from V and 0 bases from J, the junction contained 10 bases not matched to a gene. The CDR3 consists of 18 residues. Germline assignment: CDR1 SGHRS and CDR2 YFSETQ. CDR3 nucleotides: TGCGCCAGCAGCTTGGACCCCCCGTCTAGCGGAAGCACAGATACGCAGTATTTT. Translating it yields CASSLDPPSSGSTDTQYF. Drawing the rest from reference TRBV5-1 and TRBJ2-3, the complete variable domain is KAGVTQTPRYLIKTRGQQVTLSCSPISGHRSVSWYQQTPGQGLQFLFEYFSETQRNKGNFPGRFSGRQFSNSRSEMNVSTLELGDSALYLCASSLDPPSSGSTDTQYFGPGTRLTVL.

This chain connects TRBV18 to TRBJ1-4; D gene uncertain. CDR3 length: 15 amino acids. Between the trimmed V and J ends, which lost 1 base and 4 bases, there was a span of 10 bases. Germline V gene data show CDR1 as KGHSH and CDR2 as LQKENI. In DNA form, the CDR3 reads TGTGCCAGCTCACCACGCCAGAACTATAATGAAAAACTGTTTTTT. The encoded protein is CASSPRQNYNEKLFF.

As DNA, the CDR3 is TGCGCCAGCAGCTTGGCTCCGGGGGGCACGAACACCGGGGAGCTGTTTTTT. It yields the protein CASSLAPGGTNTGELFF. The chain employs TRBV5-1 and TRBJ2-2; tentatively, D is TRBD2 (7 bases). V was cut by 0 bases and J by 0 bases, with 12 bases left in between. The germline gives CDR1 SGHRS, CDR2 YFSETQ. CDR3 size: 17 residues.

The rearrangement links TRBV7-9 to TRBJ1-4, with 10 bases that match TRBD1. The germline V gene encodes CDR1 SEHNR and CDR2 FQNEAQ (reference sequence). The trim removed 5 bases at V and 7 bases at J, leaving 7 bases unmatched. The CDR3 sequence is 15 residues long. The CDR3 loop reads CASSETGGESEKLFF. CDR3 nucleotide sequence: TGTGCCAGCAGCGAGACAGGGGGCGAGAGTGAAAAACTGTTTTTT.

This clone was observed a few times. This chain joins TRBV11-2 and TRBJ2-7; 8 positions match TRBD2. The CDR3 covers 15 residues. The junction had 9 bases not matched to a gene; V was cut back by 5 bases and J by 3 bases. Germline assignment: CDR1 SGHAT and CDR2 FQNNGV. DNA for the CDR3: TGTGCCAGCAGCAGCGGGGGAGGTTCGAACTACGAGCAGTACTTC. This gives the protein CASSSGGGSNYEQYF.

V is TRBV28 and J is TRBJ2-7; D remains unclear. The CDR3 is made up of 16 amino acids. The V gene's germline CDR1 is MDHEN and CDR2 SYDVKM. V lost 1 base and J lost 0, with 13 bases in between. The CDR3: CASSLLGRLSSYEQYF. Written as DNA, the CDR3 is TGTGCCAGCAGTTTATTAGGCAGGCTAAGCTCCTACGAGCAGTACTTC.

The chain employs TRBV3-1 (or the pseudogene TRBV3-2) and TRBJ2-1, with D possibly matching TRBD1 (5 bases). The CDR3 runs to 14 residues. V was cut by 0 bases and J by 7 bases, with 10 bases left in between. Germline V gives CDR1 LGHDT, CDR2 YNNKEL (reference sequence). CDR3: CASSQDVGANEQFF. The CDR3 DNA follows: TGTGCCAGCAGCCAAGATGTAGGGGCTAATGAGCAGTTCTTC.

This clone is a singleton in its sample. This chain joins TRBV7-3 and TRBJ1-4; D gene ambiguous. V shed 2 bases and J shed 2 bases, with 9 bases lying between them. From germline, CDR1 is SGHTA and CDR2 FQGTGA. The CDR3 sequence is 15 residues long. CDR3 protein: CASSLGGGTNEKLFF. The DNA for the CDR3 is TGTGCCAGCAGCTTAGGCGGAGGGACTAATGAAAAACTGTTTTTT.

The chain couples TRBV5-6 to TRBJ1-6; weak D call: TRBD1 (6 bases). The germline V gene encodes CDR1 SGHDT and CDR2 YYEEEE. Trimming removed 4 bases at V and 4 bases at J, with 18 bases between. The CDR3 covers 17 residues. In DNA form, the CDR3 reads TGTGCCAGCAGCCGTACCACTACAGGGACGTATAATTCACCCCTCCACTTT. Translating gives CASSRTTTGTYNSPLHF.

This clone was picked up a small number of times. The chain is built from TRBV5-4 and TRBJ1-1, with D possibly matching TRBD1 (5 bases). Trimming stripped 0 bases from V and 3 bases from J, with 12 bases between. The CDR3 contains 15 residues. Germline V gives CDR1 SGHNT, CDR2 YYREEE (reference sequence). The CDR3 coding sequence is TGTGCCAGCAGCTTGGGTCGTCCGGGGGACACTGAAGCTTTCTTT. Its protein product is CASSLGRPGDTEAFF.

This clone was seen a single time. V and J are TRBV9 and TRBJ2-3; 7 nucleotides agree with TRBD2. The CDR3 has 14 amino acids. In germline, CDR1 is SGDLS, CDR2 YYNGEE. The trim removed 4 bases at V and 5 bases at J, leaving 7 bases unmatched. The CDR3 sequence is CASSPRTRGDTQYF. DNA of the CDR3: TGTGCCAGCAGCCCACGGACTAGAGGAGATACGCAGTATTTT. Complete variable domain (other parts from reference TRBV9 and TRBJ2-3): DSGVTQTPKHLITATGQRVTLRCSPRSGDLSVYWYQQSLDQGLQFLIQYYNGEERAKGNILERFSAQQFPDLHSELNLSSLELGDSALYFCASSPRTRGDTQYFGPGTRLTVL.

This chain connects TRBV5-1 to TRBJ1-4; maybe TRBD1 (6 bases). This CDR3 region has 15 residues. V was cut by 3 bases and J by 4 bases, with 13 bases left in between. Germline V gene data show CDR1 as SGHRS and CDR2 as YFSETQ. This CDR3 reads CASSSSDRINEKLFF. The CDR3 region has the DNA TGCGCCAGCAGCTCCTCGGACAGAATTAATGAAAAACTGTTTTTT.

The chain combines TRBV5-6 with TRBJ2-3; 10 nucleotides agree with TRBD1. Trimming took 4 bases from V and 3 from J; bases not matched to a gene: 8. From germline, CDR1 is SGHDT and CDR2 YYEEEE. CDR3 length equals 16 residues. In DNA, the CDR3 is TGTGCCAGCAGCGGAGCGGGGACAGGGGTTACAGATACGCAGTATTTT. Translating gives CASSGAGTGVTDTQYF.

The chain is built from TRBV19 and TRBJ1-2, with D perhaps TRBD1 (6 bases). The CDR3 totals 15 residues. Germline loops: CDR1 LNHDA, CDR2 SQIVND (reference sequence). The ends were cut back, 3 bases at V and 1 base at J, with 12 bases in the middle. CDR3 nucleotide sequence: TGTGCCAGTAGTATGGTAACAGGGCTTAACTATGGCTACACCTTC. It specifies CASSMVTGLNYGYTF.

J is TRBJ2-7 and V is TRBV24-1; 8 nucleotides match TRBD2. Germline-derived CDR1 and CDR2 are KGHDR and SFDVKD. The V segment lost 6 bases and the J segment 7 bases; nucleotides outside the gene matches: 4. The CDR3 has 12 amino acids. The CDR3 DNA is TGTGCCACCAGTTCCGGGAGGGGTGAGCAGTACTTC. Its protein product is CATSSGRGEQYF.

The gene calls are TRBV5-1 and TRBJ2-7, with 10 bases identical to TRBD1. From germline, CDR1 is SGHRS and CDR2 YFSETQ. This CDR3 is built from 15 residues. The V segment lost 0 bases and the J segment 2 bases; nucleotides outside the gene matches: 2. This CDR3 is CASSLGGTGAYEQYF. The DNA of the CDR3 is TGCGCCAGCAGCTTGGGAGGGACAGGGGCCTACGAGCAGTACTTC.

In DNA form, the CDR3 reads TGTGCCAGCAGCCAGGGACTAACCACAGATACGCAGTATTTT. It codes for CASSQGLTTDTQYF. V is TRBV3-1 (or the pseudogene TRBV3-2) and J is TRBJ2-3, with TRBD2 matching over 7 bases. The ends lost 3 bases at V and 2 bases at J; junction bases unmatched: 2. The germline V gene encodes CDR1 LGHDT and CDR2 YNNKEL (reference sequence). The CDR3 extends over 14 amino acids.